This T cell receptor beta chain appears in the sequencing data of a study of shared clonotypes between healthy human individuals (TCRdb year 2020). About the investigation overall: A few men and two women, aged 18 to 49 years, made up the cohort. Leukapheresis yielded between about 0.9 and 10 billion PBMCs per donor. Blood TCR repertoires of about five healthy adults were deeply sequenced to estimate repertoire size and the extent of clonotype sharing between individuals. Libraries were prepared and TCR repertoires were sequenced by different laboratories using diverse techniques, in order to increase sequencing depth and limit assay-specific biases. Per donor, three plates each were used for CD4 naive and CD4 memory, two for CD8 naive, and one for CD8 memory. Beyond this particular receptor, the publication reports: Rarefaction of sorted-subset datasets indicated incomplete sequencing despite the large sequencing depth. Sampling was limited to blood, and TCR repertoires in tissue likely differ from TCR repertoires in blood. Naive subsets generally had larger estimated clonotype richness than memory subsets. Compared with non-shared clonotypes, clonotypes shared by all four sorted-subset donors had higher generation probabilities. Based on pairwise subsampling, the degree of clonotype sharing among donors was expected to be affected by sequencing depth. Around 5.4% of naive CD4, more than 3% of naive CD8, 2.3% of memory CD4, and about 0.4% of memory CD8 clonotypes were shared across several donors. Because the study included a small number of donors, the genetic and exposure-history diversity represented was limited.

Using the deep immunoSEQ assay, TCR CDR3 regions were amplified from genomic DNA by multiplex PCR. For each cell subset, the extracted genomic DNA was distributed evenly across all wells of several immunoSEQ 96-well plates, and each plate served as one replicate. For sorted subsets, 200 ng of genomic DNA, equivalent to 25,000 to 35,000 T cell genomes, went into each replicate PCR. Purified libraries were measured with a Qubit 3.0 fluorometer, size-checked on a Bioanalyzer 2100, and measured again with the KAPA Library Quantification kit. Every immunoSEQ 96-well plate was sequenced on a separate single-read 150-cycle Illumina NextSeq 550 flow cell. The study's own analysis went as follows. The immunoSEQ output contained only junctional sequences without quality scores, so filtering could not match that applied to full-length reads. Sequences were annotated with PyIR, a Python wrapper for IgBLAST v1.9, using IMGT germline references to assign V/J genes and CDR3. Reads were removed for weak V/J assignments (E-value above 1e-6), missing CDR3, stop codons, out-of-frame junctions, or ambiguous translated residues. A V3J clonotype was defined by an identical inferred V gene, J gene, and CDR3 amino acid sequence. To compute the percentage overlap between repertoires, the number of shared unique clonotypes was divided by the size of the smaller repertoire. RTK rarefaction, the Chao1 estimator, and Recon v2.1 estimates of unobserved clonotypes were used to assess repertoire richness. Generation probabilities for all TCRbeta clonotypes obtained by the gDNA method from a handful of donors were computed using OLGA. Entries here come from immuneACCESS through TCRdb and include only in-frame sequences with V and J called. Some clones fail to appear in such tables; in the studies checked, an unresolved V gene covers under half of the shortfall, and the cause of the remainder is unknown. V and J calls and clone size are those listed in that table; D and trimming were worked out from the DNA. The sample yields approximately 640,000 clones; around 72% were counted once. 1.8% of the sample lies in the top ten.

The donors were healthy, HIV-negative adults with no recently reported acute infections or vaccinations. Every donor was a Caucasian adult residing in Nashville, Tennessee, USA. CD4+ T cells were enriched by magnetic negative selection; naive cells were then positively selected on CD45RA, and the negative fraction formed the memory subset. After blood collection by leukapheresis, PBMCs were isolated using Ficoll-Histopaque density gradient centrifugation and then cryopreserved in the vapor phase of liquid nitrogen. Analytical flow cytometry was used to check the purity and quantity of every magnetically sorted T cell population. Each sorted fraction had its genomic DNA isolated and then quantified by UV absorbance on a Nanodrop 2000c. Inclusive of the bounding cysteine and phenylalanine, the CDR3 is 15 residues long. The sequence is cut down to CDR3 DNA, 45 bases in frame from base 1. Based on the germline V gene (reference sequence), the CDR1 and CDR2 sequences are MNHNY and SVGAGI. V was cut back by 4 bases and J by 9 bases, leaving a gap of 21 bases between them.

In the case of this clone: No antigen is known for it. No much larger clonotype is one base removed from it; base qualities were not supplied.

The chain joins TRBV6-6 to TRBJ1-2; the D gene is possibly TRBD1, with 6 bases matching. The sequence derives from a woman aged 30 to 39 in good health. Material: memory CD4+ T cells sorted from blood. Taken with the paper, the label for cell subset or site translates to: CD45RA-negative fraction. The CDR3 corresponds to CASSFGQSTGISYTF. The bases are TGTGCCAGCAGTTTCGGACAGTCGACAGGAATCAGCTACACCTTC.